This T cell receptor (beta chain) was recorded in a study of T-cell memory formation after mild COVID-19 (dated by TCRdb to the early 2020s). Study-level background: TCR sequence clusters from the two donors were largely donor specific. In a couple of donors, T-cell clones that expanded and contracted after mild COVID-19 were tracked by sequencing TCRalpha and TCRbeta repertoires over time. Two young, previously healthy adult volunteers made up the cohort, one male and one female. Overall results and qualifications from the work: The study included only a couple of mild cases, and larger cohorts that include severe cases with pre-infection samples were judged to be necessary. Clones contracting from day 15 to 85 had balanced CD4/CD8 phenotypes, while a second wave expanding from day 15 to 37 was biased towards CD4+. Contracting CD4+ clones were located mainly in the CM and EM memory subsets, whereas CD8+ clones were found to be enriched in EMRA. SARS-CoV-2 specificity of the second-wave clones peaking on day 37 was not confirmed. Some responding clones were detected in pre-infection memory, suggesting pre-existing cross-reactive memory T cells joined the SARS-CoV-2 response.

The data were produced on an Illumina NovaSeq 6000. cDNA libraries for TCRalpha and TCRbeta were prepared by 5'RACE using constant-segment primers, with sample barcodes and unique molecular identifiers added. Trizol reagent was used to extract RNA from every sample. Amplification of the libraries took two PCR steps, and the second step added a second sample barcode plus Illumina TruSeq adapters. Sequencing of libraries was performed on an Illumina NovaSeq with 2 x 150 bp paired-end reads. The study's processing was this. With migec v1.2.7, reads were demultiplexed and then collapsed into UMI-guided consensus sequences. Using mixcr v2.1.11, UMI consensuses were aligned to TRA and TRB V and J templates and then assembled into clonotypes. A clonotype was counted as expanded or contracted only if both edgeR and NoisET called the change significant, with noise models trained on biological replicates. edgeR calls used a false discovery rate-adjusted p below 0.01 and a log2 fold-change threshold of 1. As an exploratory analysis of dynamics, max-normalized trajectories of the 1000 most abundant clonotypes were examined with PCA combined with hierarchical clustering. The CD4 or CD8 phenotype of responding clones was assigned using the separately sequenced CD4+ and CD8+ repertoires. TCRdb passed the public sequencing reads through fastp at Q25 and MiXCR, retaining productive beta sequences. Each entry is one CDR3 protein sequence, shown with its most common DNA and genes. TCRdb's processing, not the authors', yielded these V and J calls. The sample records around 400,000 distinct CDR3 sequences, approximately 24% of which are singletons. The ten most abundant clones make up 8.5% to 10% of the sample.

Turning to this clonotype: Which antigen it targets is not known. Base qualities are missing; no much larger clone stands one base away.

Ficoll-Paque density gradient centrifugation was used to isolate PBMCs. Here V drops 4 bases and J drops 1 base, and the junction holds 6 bases not matched to any gene. The germline V gene provides CDR1 SGHRS and CDR2 YFSETQ. Reading from cysteine to phenylalanine, the CDR3 counts 15 amino acids. Kept here is only the CDR3 DNA, which spans 45 bases and is read in frame from base 1. This TCR was sampled from an adult woman who had mild COVID-19 (a few samples of this study predate the infection). The sample titles of this study are shuffled in the database, so cell type and time point are left out; the donor was told from shared clones. The sequenced sample consisted of PBMCs or a T cell subset sorted from them (not recorded which). The V and J genes are TRBV5-1 and TRBJ2-7; 9 bases in the middle match TRBD1. CDR3 loop: CASSPRTGASYEQYF. The sequence in DNA is TGCGCCAGCAGCCCCCGGACAGGGGCGTCCTACGAGCAGTACTTC.